This T cell receptor beta chain was sequenced during a study of graft-versus-host responses after intestinal transplantation. Across the whole study: Anti-thymocyte globulin induction was given to all recipients, followed by tacrolimus and steroids for 3 to 4 years. Findings and limits, study-wide: Some GvH clones were seen earlier in gut or blood, suggesting intestinal origin.

The count of this clone is one. Its antigen is still unknown. Profiling relied on immunoSEQ multiplex PCR, and the TCRdb table lists in-frame clones only, not all of them. The sample includes 12,000 or so clones, 80% to 85% of them seen just once. The CDR3 totals 15 residues. CDR1 is MNHEY and CDR2 is SVGAGI in the germline V gene. With 4 bases removed from V and 1 base from J, the gap between germline ends came to 14 bases. V gene TRBV6-5 combines with J gene TRBJ2-7; possibly TRBD2 for D (6 bases). The receptor's source is a human patient who received an intestinal transplant, so some T cells may come from the graft donor. The sample was PBMCs, taken approximately 490 days after intestinal transplant. As DNA, the CDR3 is TGTGCCAGCAGTTCCCTAGCGCCCCATTCCTACGAGCAGTACTTC. Amino acids: CASSSLAPHSYEQYF.